Listed here are 2 T cell receptor beta chains from one sample, sequenced in a study of blood T cell repertoires in COVID-19. The data were produced by immunoSEQ multiplex PCR, yet TCRdb's version contains in-frame clones alone and is incomplete. The table records about 250,000 clones, approximately 86% of them present only once. Sequencing used peripheral blood. These receptors originate from an older woman who had recovered from COVID-19.

The V and J genes are TRBV6-2 or TRBV6-3 and TRBJ1-5, with TRBD1 identical over 7 bases. V shed 2 bases and J 5 bases; nucleotides not matched to a gene: 3. The CDR3 is 14 amino acids. Germline V CDR1 and CDR2: MNHEY, SVGEGT. CDR3 residues: CASSYGRGHQPQHF. The CDR3 DNA is TGTGCCAGCAGTTACGGTAGGGGGCATCAGCCCCAGCATTTT.

V gene TRBV18 combines with J gene TRBJ2-1; TRBD2 matches at 8 bases. The CDR3 covers 16 residues. V lost 0 bases and J lost 7; bases outside the gene matches: 8. Germline CDR1 and CDR2: KGHSH and LQKENI. The CDR3 DNA sequence: TGTGCCAGCTCACCACCGGTCCGGGGGGGCCAAAATGAGCAGTTCTTC. Amino acids: CASSPPVRGGQNEQFF.